This T cell receptor beta chain derives from a study of blood T cell repertoires in COVID-19. Original handling: Estimates of nucleated cell counts were drawn from the amplification of reference gene primers. The method was immunoSEQ multiplex PCR; TCRdb's version includes in-frame clones alone and lacks a portion of them. From that table come the V and J calls and clone size; the DNA was used to work out D and trimming. This sample has under 150,000 clones, with around four fifths found just once. Germline values: CDR1 GTSNPN, CDR2 SVGIG (reference sequence). V was trimmed by 3 bases and J by 5 bases, leaving 19 bases between them. This CDR3 contains 15 residues.

The sequenced sample was PBMCs or T cells enriched from blood (not recorded which). The TCR comes from a woman aged 40 to 49 who had recovered from COVID-19. The chain carries TRBV30 and TRBJ2-5, with D perhaps matching TRBD1 (5 bases). CDR3 DNA: TGTGCCTGGAGGCGACGGCTACAGGTGGATGAGACCCAGTACTTC. Translated, it gives CAWRRRLQVDETQYF.